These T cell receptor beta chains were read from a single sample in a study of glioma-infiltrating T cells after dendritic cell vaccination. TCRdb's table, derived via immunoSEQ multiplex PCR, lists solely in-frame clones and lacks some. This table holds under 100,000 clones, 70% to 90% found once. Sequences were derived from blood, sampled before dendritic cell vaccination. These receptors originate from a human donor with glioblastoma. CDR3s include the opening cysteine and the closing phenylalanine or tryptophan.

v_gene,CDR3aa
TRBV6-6,CASSSQGANYGYTF
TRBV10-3,CAISHGRDDSPLHF
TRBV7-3,CASSKERGRGADTQYF
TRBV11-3,CASSLWAGHGTQYF
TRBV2,CASTLLAGAQETQYF
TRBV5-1,CARPGTVYSNQPQHF
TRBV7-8,CASSPGTGTQHSEAFF
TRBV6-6,CASSYSGEVGYTF
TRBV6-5,CASSSGLGYTF
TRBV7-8,CASSLVGTGRFNYGYTF
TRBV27,CASSRGTGVWETQYF
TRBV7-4,CASSLRPGQGATEAFF
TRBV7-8,CASSFLTGGVRETQYF
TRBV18,CASSPTGGNEQFF
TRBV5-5,CASSIGTSGTEETQYF
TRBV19,CASSMGAGPEGANVLTF